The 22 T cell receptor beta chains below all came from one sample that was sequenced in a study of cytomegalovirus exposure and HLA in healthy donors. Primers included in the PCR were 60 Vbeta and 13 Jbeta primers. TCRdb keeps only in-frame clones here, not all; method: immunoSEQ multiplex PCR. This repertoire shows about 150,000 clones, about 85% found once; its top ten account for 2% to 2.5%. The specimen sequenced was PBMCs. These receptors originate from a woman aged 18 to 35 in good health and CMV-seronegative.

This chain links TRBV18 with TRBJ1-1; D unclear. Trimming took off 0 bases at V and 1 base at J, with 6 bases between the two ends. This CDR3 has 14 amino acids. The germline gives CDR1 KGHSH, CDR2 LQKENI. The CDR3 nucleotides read TGTGCCAGCTCACCACCGTTCGGGAACACTGAAGCTTTCTTT. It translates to CASSPPFGNTEAFF.

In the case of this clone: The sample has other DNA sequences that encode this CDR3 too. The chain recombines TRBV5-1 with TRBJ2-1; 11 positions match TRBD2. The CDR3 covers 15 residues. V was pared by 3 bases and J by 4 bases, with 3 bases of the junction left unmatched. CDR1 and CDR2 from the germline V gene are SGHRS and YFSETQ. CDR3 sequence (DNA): TGCGCCAGCAGCTCTAGCGGGGGGAGTTACAATGAGCAGTTCTTC. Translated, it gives CASSSSGGSYNEQFF.

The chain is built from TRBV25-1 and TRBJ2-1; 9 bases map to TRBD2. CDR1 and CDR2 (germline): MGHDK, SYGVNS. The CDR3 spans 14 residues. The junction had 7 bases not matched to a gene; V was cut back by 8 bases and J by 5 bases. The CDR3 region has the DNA TGTGCCAGCCACCGAGCGGGGGGCCACAATGAGCAGTTCTTC. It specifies CASHRAGGHNEQFF.

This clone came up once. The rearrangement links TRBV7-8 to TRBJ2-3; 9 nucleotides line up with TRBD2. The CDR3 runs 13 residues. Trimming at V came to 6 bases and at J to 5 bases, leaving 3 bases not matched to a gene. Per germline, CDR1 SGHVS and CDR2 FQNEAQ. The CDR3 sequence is CASRRGGGDTQYF. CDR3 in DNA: TGTGCCAGCAGGCGGGGGGGCGGAGATACGCAGTATTTT.

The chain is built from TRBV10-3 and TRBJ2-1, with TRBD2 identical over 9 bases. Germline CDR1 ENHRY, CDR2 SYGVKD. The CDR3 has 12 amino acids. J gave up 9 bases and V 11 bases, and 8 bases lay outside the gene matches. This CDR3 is CAASGKGAEQFF. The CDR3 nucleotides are TGTGCCGCTAGCGGGAAGGGGGCTGAGCAGTTCTTC.

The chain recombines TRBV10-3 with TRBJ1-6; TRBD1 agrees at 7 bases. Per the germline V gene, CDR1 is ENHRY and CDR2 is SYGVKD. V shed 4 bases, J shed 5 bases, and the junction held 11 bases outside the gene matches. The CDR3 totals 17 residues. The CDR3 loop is CAISVQKGTVHNSPLHF. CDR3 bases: TGTGCCATCAGTGTCCAGAAAGGGACAGTGCATAATTCACCCCTCCACTTT.

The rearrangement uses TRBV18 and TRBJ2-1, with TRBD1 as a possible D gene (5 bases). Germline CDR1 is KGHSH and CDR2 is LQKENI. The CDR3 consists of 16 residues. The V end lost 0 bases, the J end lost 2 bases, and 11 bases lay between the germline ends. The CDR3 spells CASSPPMGRAYNEQFF. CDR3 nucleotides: TGTGCCAGCTCACCACCCATGGGCAGGGCCTACAATGAGCAGTTCTTC. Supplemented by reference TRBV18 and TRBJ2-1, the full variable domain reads NAGVMQNPRHLVRRRGQEARLRCSPMKGHSHVYWYRQLPEEGLKFMVYLQKENIIDESGMPKERFSAEFPKEGPSILRIQQVVRGDSAAYFCASSPPMGRAYNEQFFGPGTRLTVL.

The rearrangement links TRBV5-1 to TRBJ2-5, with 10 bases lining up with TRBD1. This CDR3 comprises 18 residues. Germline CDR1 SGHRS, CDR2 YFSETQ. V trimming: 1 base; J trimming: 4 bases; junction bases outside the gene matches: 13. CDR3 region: CASSLIITGTGVRETQYF. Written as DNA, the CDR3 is TGCGCCAGCAGCTTGATCATAACCGGGACAGGGGTTCGAGAGACCCAGTACTTC.

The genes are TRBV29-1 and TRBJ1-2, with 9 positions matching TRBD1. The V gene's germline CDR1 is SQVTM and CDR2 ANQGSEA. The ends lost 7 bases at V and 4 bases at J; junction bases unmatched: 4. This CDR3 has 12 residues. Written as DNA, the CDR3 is TGCAGCGCCGGGGACAGGGCCTATGGCTACACCTTC. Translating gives CSAGDRAYGYTF.

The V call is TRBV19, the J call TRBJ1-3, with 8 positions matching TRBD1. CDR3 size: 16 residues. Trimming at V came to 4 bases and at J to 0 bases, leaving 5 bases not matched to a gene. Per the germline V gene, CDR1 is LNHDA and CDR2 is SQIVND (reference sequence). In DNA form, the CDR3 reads TGTGCCAGTAGTACCGCGGGACAGGCCTCTGGAAACACCATATATTTT. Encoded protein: CASSTAGQASGNTIYF.

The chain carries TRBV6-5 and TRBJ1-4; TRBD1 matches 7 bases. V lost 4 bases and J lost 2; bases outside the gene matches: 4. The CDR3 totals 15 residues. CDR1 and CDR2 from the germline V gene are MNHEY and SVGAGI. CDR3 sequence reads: CASSFQGETNEKLFF. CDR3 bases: TGTGCCAGCAGTTTCCAGGGGGAGACTAATGAAAAACTGTTTTTT.

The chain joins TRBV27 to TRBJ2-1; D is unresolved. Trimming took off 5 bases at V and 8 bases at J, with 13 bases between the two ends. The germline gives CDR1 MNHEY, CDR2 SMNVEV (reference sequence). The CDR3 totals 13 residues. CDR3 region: CASSPLDWDEQFF. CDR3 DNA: TGTGCCAGCAGTCCCCTCGACTGGGATGAGCAGTTCTTC.

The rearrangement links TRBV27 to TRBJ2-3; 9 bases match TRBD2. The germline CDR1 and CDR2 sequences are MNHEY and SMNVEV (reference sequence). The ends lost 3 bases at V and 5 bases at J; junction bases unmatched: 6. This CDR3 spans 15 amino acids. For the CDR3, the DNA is TGTGCCAGCAGTTTGAGAGTAGCGGGAGTAGATACGCAGTATTTT. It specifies CASSLRVAGVDTQYF.

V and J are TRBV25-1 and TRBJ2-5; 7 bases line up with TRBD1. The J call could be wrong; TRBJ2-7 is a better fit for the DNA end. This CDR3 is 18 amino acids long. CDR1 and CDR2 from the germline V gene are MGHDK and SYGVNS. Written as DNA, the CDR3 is TGTGCCAGCAGTGGACCCGCCCCCCCGGACAGGAACCCCTACGAGCAGTACTTC. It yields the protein CASSGPAPPDRNPYEQYF.

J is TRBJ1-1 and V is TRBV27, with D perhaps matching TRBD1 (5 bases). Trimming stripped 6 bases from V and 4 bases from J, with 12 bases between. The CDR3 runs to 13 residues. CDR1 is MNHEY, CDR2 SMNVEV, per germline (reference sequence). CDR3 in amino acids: CASSLQGVTEAFF. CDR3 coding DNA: TGTGCCAGCAGCCTCCAAGGGGTCACTGAAGCTTTCTTT.

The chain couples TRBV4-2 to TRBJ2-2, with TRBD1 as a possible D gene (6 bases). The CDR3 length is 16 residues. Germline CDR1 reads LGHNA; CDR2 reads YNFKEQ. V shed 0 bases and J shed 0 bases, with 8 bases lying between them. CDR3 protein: CASSQEGAPNTGELFF. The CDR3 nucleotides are TGTGCCAGCAGCCAAGAGGGGGCACCGAACACCGGGGAGCTGTTTTTT.

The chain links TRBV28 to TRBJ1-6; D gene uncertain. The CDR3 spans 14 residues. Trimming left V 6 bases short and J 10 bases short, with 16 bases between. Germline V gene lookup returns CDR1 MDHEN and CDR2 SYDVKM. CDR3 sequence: CASSFGGKLSPLHF. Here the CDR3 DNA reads TGTGCCAGCAGCTTCGGAGGGAAACTCTCACCCCTCCACTTT.

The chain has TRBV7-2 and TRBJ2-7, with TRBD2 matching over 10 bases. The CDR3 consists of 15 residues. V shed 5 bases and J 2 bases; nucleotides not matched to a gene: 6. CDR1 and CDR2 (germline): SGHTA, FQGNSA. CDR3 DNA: TGTGCCAGCAGCCCTCCAGCGGGAGGGCCCTACGAGCAGTACTTC. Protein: CASSPPAGGPYEQYF.

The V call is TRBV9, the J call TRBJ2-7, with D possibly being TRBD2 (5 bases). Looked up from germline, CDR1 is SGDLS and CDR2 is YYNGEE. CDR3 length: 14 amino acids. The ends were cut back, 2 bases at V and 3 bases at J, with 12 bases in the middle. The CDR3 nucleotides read TGTGCCAGCAGCGTTAGCAGCAGCGGCTACGAGCAGTACTTC. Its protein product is CASSVSSSGYEQYF. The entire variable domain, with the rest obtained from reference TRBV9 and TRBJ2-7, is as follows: DSGVTQTPKHLITATGQRVTLRCSPRSGDLSVYWYQQSLDQGLQFLIQYYNGEERAKGNILERFSAQQFPDLHSELNLSSLELGDSALYFCASSVSSSGYEQYFGPGTRLTVT.

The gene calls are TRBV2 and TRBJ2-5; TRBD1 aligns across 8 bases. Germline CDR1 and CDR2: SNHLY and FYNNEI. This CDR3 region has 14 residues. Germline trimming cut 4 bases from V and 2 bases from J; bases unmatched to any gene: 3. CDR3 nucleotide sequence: TGTGCCAGCAGTGCGGGACAGGTACAAGAGACCCAGTACTTC. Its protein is CASSAGQVQETQYF.

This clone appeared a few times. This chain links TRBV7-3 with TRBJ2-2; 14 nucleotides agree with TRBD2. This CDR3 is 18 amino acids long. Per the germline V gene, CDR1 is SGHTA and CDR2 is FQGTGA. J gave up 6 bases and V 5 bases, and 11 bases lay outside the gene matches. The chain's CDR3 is CASSPGPTSGRAAGELFF. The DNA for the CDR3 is TGTGCCAGCAGCCCAGGCCCGACTAGCGGGAGGGCGGCCGGGGAGCTGTTTTTT.

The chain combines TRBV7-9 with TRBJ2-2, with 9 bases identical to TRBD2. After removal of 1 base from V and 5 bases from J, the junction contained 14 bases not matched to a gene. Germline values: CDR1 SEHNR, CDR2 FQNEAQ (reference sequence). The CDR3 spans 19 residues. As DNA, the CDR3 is TGTGCCAGCAGCTTAGTAGCCTTTAGCGGGAGCGAAATTACCGGGGAGCTGTTTTTT. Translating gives CASSLVAFSGSEITGELFF.